The table lists the clone carrying this T cell receptor (beta chain) with many counts. Its target is unknown. The observed sequence ends 3 residues before the CDR3 terminus, with the missing tail filled in from the germline J gene. These data come from a study of T cell clonality in common variable immunodeficiency. Using immunoSEQ multiplex PCR, the repertoire was profiled, and TCRdb retains in-frame clones only, with some absent. Listed for the sample are about 34,000 clones, none seen a single time. CDR1 is MDHEN, CDR2 SYDVKM, per germline. The CDR3 covers 14 residues. Between the trimmed V and J ends, which lost 5 bases and 6 bases, there was a span of 17 bases. Notes on the study in general: Reportedly, TCR beta sequences from common variable immunodeficiency showed fewer deletions and N-nucleotide insertions. Fewer TCRbeta clones were shared among CVID subjects than controls. Compared with healthy controls, CVID subjects showed increased TCRbeta clonality, mostly in about a third.

The receptor comes from a human donor with common variable immunodeficiency. The sample comprised peripheral blood mononuclear cells. The genes are TRBV28 and TRBJ2-7; tentative D call: TRBD1 (6 bases). The part of the CDR3 DNA that was read is TGTGCCAGCAGTCGACAGGTGAATCTCGTCGAG. This encodes CASSRQVNLVE. The entire CDR3 is CASSRQVNLVEQYF.